These 26 T cell receptor beta chains originate from one sample sequenced in a study of beta chain features in type 1 diabetes. Study findings and constraints: Within each of all four CD4+ subsets, Type 1 diabetes patients had TCRB CDR3s that were moderately but significantly shorter.

The authors reverse transcribed all of the isolated RNA, so sequencing captured expressed TCRB transcripts. TCRdb keeps only in-frame clones here, not all; method: immunoSEQ multiplex PCR. The table lists approximately 250,000 clones, about a tenth of them singletons, with around 0.017% in the top ten. Their recognized antigens are unknown. The sequencing sample was made of naive CD4+ T cells from blood. The receptors originated from a man aged 25 to 40 with type 1 diabetes.

This clone showed up just a few times. The rearrangement uses TRBV18 and TRBJ2-1; D unclear. The CDR3 extends over 12 amino acids. Germline V gives CDR1 KGHSH, CDR2 LQKENI. Trimming stripped 3 bases from V and 9 bases from J, with 9 bases between. In nucleotides, the CDR3 is TGTGCCAGCTCACCGTCTTCGCGTGAGCAGTTCTTC. Its protein product is CASSPSSREQFF. Using reference TRBV18 and TRBJ2-1 for the parts outside the CDR3, the full variable domain is NAGVMQNPRHLVRRRGQEARLRCSPMKGHSHVYWYRQLPEEGLKFMVYLQKENIIDESGMPKERFSAEFPKEGPSILRIQQVVRGDSAAYFCASSPSSREQFFGPGTRLTVL.

This clone was seen a handful of times. The gene calls are TRBV21-1 and TRBJ1-6; TRBD1, the table's D call, lacks a check against the DNA. TRBV21-1 is a known pseudogene. The CDR3 has 18 amino acids. In DNA, the CDR3 is TGTGCCAGCAGCGCGGACAGGGATGATATCGCCTATAATTCACCCCTCCACTTT. Its protein is CASSADRDDIAYNSPLHF.

This clone was picked up a small number of times. The chain recombines TRBV12-5 with TRBJ2-2, with D perhaps TRBD1 (6 bases). Trimming shortened V by 3 bases and J by 2 bases, and 7 bases separated the two germline ends. This CDR3 has 14 amino acids. Germline CDR1 LGHNT, CDR2 FRNRAP. CDR3 protein: CASGFRGNTGELFF. The DNA for the CDR3 is TGTGCTAGTGGTTTCAGGGGAAACACCGGGGAGCTGTTTTTT.

V and J are TRBV2 and TRBJ2-3; the D gene is possibly TRBD1 (6 bases). Germline V gives CDR1 SNHLY, CDR2 FYNNEI. V was clipped by 6 bases and J by 1 base, with 11 bases between them. CDR3 size: 14 residues. The CDR3 reads CASREDSGTDTQYF. DNA of the CDR3: TGTGCCAGCAGAGAGGACAGTGGCACAGATACGCAGTATTTT. The complete variable domain, with remaining parts taken from reference TRBV2 and TRBJ2-3, reads EPEVTQTPSHQVTQMGQEVILRCVPISNHLYFYWYRQILGQKVEFLVSFYNNEISEKSEIFDDQFSVERPDGSNFTLKIRSTKLEDSAMYFCASREDSGTDTQYFGPGTRLTVL.

The rearrangement links TRBV5-1 to TRBJ1-1; D may be TRBD1 (5 bases). Trimming shortened V by 4 bases and J by 11 bases, and 15 bases separated the two germline ends. Germline CDR1 and CDR2: SGHRS and YFSETQ. The CDR3 is 12 residues long. The CDR3 sequence: CASSQEGPGAFF. The CDR3 DNA follows: TGCGCCAGCAGCCAGGAGGGACCGGGTGCTTTCTTT.

This clone was counted a few times. This chain joins TRBV5-1 and TRBJ2-3; TRBD2 matches 12 bases. The CDR3 runs to 17 residues. Germline lookup yields CDR1 SGHRS and CDR2 YFSETQ. The V and J ends lost 0 bases and 3 bases, in that order; junction bases with no gene match: 5. This CDR3 reads CASSLGPGLAGTDTQYF. In DNA, the CDR3 is TGCGCCAGCAGCTTGGGCCCGGGACTAGCGGGTACAGATACGCAGTATTTT.

The CDR3 region is CATLRGYNSPLHF. CDR3 sequence (DNA): TGTGCCACGCTCCGCGGGTATAATTCACCCCTCCACTTT. V usage is TRBV2 and J usage is TRBJ1-6; D is undetermined. Germline V gene lookup returns CDR1 SNHLY and CDR2 FYNNEI. This CDR3 is built from 13 residues. Trimming stripped 10 bases from V and 4 bases from J, with 11 bases between. The full variable domain, with the rest looked up from reference TRBV2 and TRBJ1-6, is EPEVTQTPSHQVTQMGQEVILRCVPISNHLYFYWYRQILGQKVEFLVSFYNNEISEKSEIFDDQFSVERPDGSNFTLKIRSTKLEDSAMYFCATLRGYNSPLHFGNGTRLTVT.

V is TRBV6-5 and J is TRBJ1-6; TRBD1 agrees at 8 bases. The CDR3 is made up of 15 amino acids. Trimming took 6 bases from V and 6 from J; bases not matched to a gene: 7. CDR1 is MNHEY and CDR2 is SVGAGI in the germline V gene. CDR3 nucleotides: TGTGCCAGCAGAGCTGATGACAGGGGTAATTCACCCCTCCACTTT. Protein: CASRADDRGNSPLHF.

The V and J genes are TRBV19 and TRBJ1-2; 8 nucleotides align to TRBD1. V shed 4 bases and J 4 bases; nucleotides not matched to a gene: 5. CDR3 length equals 14 residues. Germline CDR1 reads LNHDA; CDR2 reads SQIVND (reference sequence). This CDR3 reads CASSRDRGRYGYTF. The CDR3 DNA reads as TGTGCCAGTAGTAGAGACAGGGGCCGCTATGGCTACACCTTC.

This clone was seen only a few times. V is TRBV6-1 and J is TRBJ2-7; TRBD2 matches 13 bases. The CDR3 runs 13 residues. Trimming removed 8 bases from V and 9 bases from J; junction bases left unmatched: 7. Germline V CDR1 and CDR2: MNHNS, SASEGT. The CDR3 region is CASWTSGGGLQYF. The CDR3, as DNA: TGTGCCAGCTGGACTAGCGGGGGAGGTTTGCAGTACTTC.

Note on this clone: Different DNA sequences within this sample yield the same CDR3. The rearrangement joins TRBV9 to TRBJ1-2; TRBD1 matches at 7 bases. V trimming: 2 bases; J trimming: 2 bases; junction bases outside the gene matches: 0. Germline-derived CDR1 and CDR2 are SGDLS and YYNGEE. The CDR3 has 13 residues. CDR3: CASSVDRNYGYTF. Here the CDR3 DNA reads TGTGCCAGCAGCGTGGACAGGAACTATGGCTACACCTTC.

This clone was picked up a small number of times. The chain has TRBV5-1 and TRBJ2-6; 8 nucleotides match TRBD1. V lost 7 bases, J lost 2 bases, and 5 bases stayed unmatched. Germline lookup yields CDR1 SGHRS and CDR2 YFSETQ. CDR3 size: 15 residues. This chain's CDR3 is CASGQGVAGANVLTF. CDR3 in DNA: TGCGCCAGCGGACAGGGAGTAGCTGGGGCCAACGTCCTGACTTTC.

This clone was seen only a few times. The chain is built from TRBV7-9 and TRBJ1-2, with TRBD1 as a possible D gene (5 bases). The length of the CDR3 is 14 residues. The germline CDR1 and CDR2 sequences are SEHNR and FQNEAQ (reference sequence). V lost 5 bases, J lost 8 bases, and 18 bases lay in between. The CDR3 DNA reads as TGTGCCAGCAGCCCTCATCTAAGGGGAACGGGCTACACCTTC. Its translation: CASSPHLRGTGYTF.

The rearrangement joins TRBV5-6 to TRBJ2-7; D possibly corresponds to TRBD2 (6 bases). CDR1 and CDR2 from the germline V gene are SGHDT and YYEEEE. This CDR3 is built from 15 residues. Trimming stripped 0 bases from V and 1 base from J, with 11 bases between. CDR3 amino acids: CASSLGGLLSYEQYF. The CDR3 bases are TGTGCCAGCAGCTTGGGGGGACTCCTTTCCTACGAGCAGTACTTC.

The chain couples TRBV10-3 to TRBJ2-5; a weak D match, TRBD1 (5 bases). This CDR3 has 15 residues. CDR1 and CDR2 from the germline V gene are ENHRY and SYGVKD. V lost 0 bases to trimming and J lost 4 bases, with 12 bases between them. CDR3 amino acids: CAISESGPGLETQYF. DNA of the CDR3: TGTGCCATCAGTGAGTCCGGGCCAGGGCTAGAGACCCAGTACTTC.

This clone occurred a few times. The chain combines TRBV7-3 with TRBJ2-3, with D possibly TRBD2 on 5 matching bases. Trimming took off 8 bases at V and 6 bases at J, with 18 bases between the two ends. The V gene's germline CDR1 is SGHTA and CDR2 FQGTGA. This CDR3 comprises 14 residues. CDR3 protein: CASALGVAPDTQYF. The DNA for the CDR3 is TGTGCCAGCGCCCTCGGGGTAGCCCCTGATACGCAGTATTTT. Drawing the rest from reference TRBV7-3 and TRBJ2-3, the complete variable domain is GAGVSQTPSNKVTEKGKYVELRCDPISGHTALYWYRQSLGQGPEFLIYFQGTGAADDSGLPNDRFFAVRPEGSVSTLKIQRTERGDSAVYLCASALGVAPDTQYFGPGTRLTVL.

The chain recombines TRBV27 with TRBJ1-1; maybe TRBD1 (5 bases). The ends were cut back, 1 base at V and 5 bases at J, with 8 bases in the middle. The germline V gene encodes CDR1 MNHEY and CDR2 SMNVEV (reference sequence). The CDR3 runs 13 residues. Written as DNA, the CDR3 is TGTGCCAGCAGTTTATTTGACAGTACTGAAGCTTTCTTT. Its protein is CASSLFDSTEAFF.

This clone was detected a few times. The rearrangement joins TRBV7-9 to TRBJ1-5, with D perhaps TRBD1 (5 bases). V was trimmed by 2 bases and J by 10 bases, leaving 12 bases between them. Germline V CDR1 and CDR2: SEHNR, FQNEAQ (reference sequence). The CDR3 consists of 13 residues. The CDR3 sequence is CASSLFGGNPQHF. DNA of the CDR3: TGTGCCAGCAGCTTATTCGGGGGTAACCCCCAGCATTTT. The whole variable domain, filled in from reference TRBV7-9 and TRBJ1-5, reads DTGVSQNPRHKITKRGQNVTFRCDPISEHNRLYWYRQTLGQGPEFLTYFQNEAQLEKSRLLSDRFSAERPKGSFSTLEIQRTEQGDSAMYLCASSLFGGNPQHFGDGTRLSIL.

This clone was counted between two and nine times. This rearrangement joins TRBV5-4 to TRBJ2-5; D gene uncertain. Germline CDR1 reads SGHNT; CDR2 reads YYREEE (reference sequence). This CDR3 has 13 amino acids. V lost 4 bases and J lost 2, with 9 bases in between. As DNA, the CDR3 is TGTGCCAGCAGCGATACAGTTCAAGAGACCCAGTACTTC. Amino acid sequence: CASSDTVQETQYF. Based on the CDR3 plus reference TRBV5-4 and TRBJ2-5, the full variable domain is ETGVTQSPTHLIKTRGQQVTLRCSSQSGHNTVSWYQQALGQGPQFIFQYYREEENGRGNFPPRFSGLQFPNYSSELNVNALELDDSALYLCASSDTVQETQYFGPGTRLLVL.

The rearrangement uses TRBV30 and TRBJ1-2; D is unclear. CDR1 is GTSNPN and CDR2 is SVGIG in the germline V gene (reference sequence). V lost 0 bases, J lost 7 bases, and 9 bases lay in between. The CDR3 totals 12 residues. CDR3 coding DNA: TGTGCCTGGAGTGTATTTGGGCCTGGCTACACCTTC. This encodes CAWSVFGPGYTF.

The chain couples TRBV4-1 to TRBJ1-1; TRBD1 might be the D (6 bases). The germline CDR1 and CDR2 sequences are MGHRA and YSYEKL. The CDR3 loop spans 15 amino acids. Trimming pared 1 base from V and 5 bases from J, leaving 14 bases between. The CDR3 here is CASSQGRGRATEAFF. The CDR3 coding sequence is TGCGCCAGCAGCCAAGGGCGGGGGCGTGCGACTGAAGCTTTCTTT.

This clone was counted only a few times. Here the CDR3 reads CASSIGLGGAKNIQYF. DNA for the CDR3: TGCGCCAGCAGCATCGGACTAGGTGGAGCCAAAAACATTCAGTACTTC. This sequence joins TRBV5-1 and TRBJ2-4; 7 bases map to TRBD2. Per germline, CDR1 SGHRS and CDR2 YFSETQ. With V trimmed by 4 bases and J by 0 bases, 7 bases remained unmatched. This CDR3 is 16 amino acids long.

The genes are TRBV29-1 and TRBJ2-3, with D possibly TRBD1 on 6 matching bases. Germline V gene data show CDR1 as SQVTM and CDR2 as ANQGSEA. The CDR3 length is 13 residues. The V end was cut by 7 bases, the J end by 4 bases, with 15 bases between. As DNA, the CDR3 is TGCAGCGCCGGACAGCGAATATCAGATACGCAGTATTTT. It specifies CSAGQRISDTQYF.

The table lists this clone with a few counts. The chain couples TRBV6-5 to TRBJ2-5; D is uncertain. CDR3 length equals 11 residues. Trimming stripped 5 bases from V and 2 bases from J, with 3 bases between. The germline CDR1 and CDR2 sequences are MNHEY and SVGAGI. CDR3 DNA: TGTGCCAGCAGTCAACAAGAGACCCAGTACTTC. It codes for CASSQQETQYF.

Turning to this clone: The sample holds other DNA sequences that translate to the same CDR3. CDR3 residues: CASSVGQQNTEAFF. CDR3 nucleotide sequence: TGTGCCAGCAGCGTAGGACAGCAGAACACTGAAGCTTTCTTT. The chain joins TRBV9 to TRBJ1-1; a possible D gene is TRBD1 (5 bases). The germline CDR1 and CDR2 sequences are SGDLS and YYNGEE. The CDR3 is 14 residues long. V was pared by 0 bases and J by 1 base, with 7 bases between.

The chain is built from TRBV5-1 and TRBJ2-5, with 8 bases aligning to TRBD2. There are 14 residues in the CDR3. The V segment lost 3 bases and the J segment 5 bases; nucleotides outside the gene matches: 6. The germline CDR1 and CDR2 sequences are SGHRS and YFSETQ. CDR3 protein: CASSWGTSGETQYF. CDR3 in DNA: TGCGCCAGCAGCTGGGGAACTAGCGGCGAGACCCAGTACTTC.